This TCR beta chain was recorded in a study of cytomegalovirus exposure and HLA in healthy donors. Background on the study: Early released data had about 85 million unique TCRs, all coming from HLA-typed donors. Study findings and constraints: Cytomegalovirus status was reportedly diagnosed by the classifier with high specificity and sensitivity. The authors reported that TCR beta sequences could predict HLA-A and HLA-B alleles. These predictions were accurate for most subjects in the first cohort.

V was clipped by 7 bases and J by 7 bases, with 18 bases between them. The germline CDR1 and CDR2 sequences are SGHRS and YFSETQ. The CDR3 loop spans 14 amino acids. The PCR had 60 Vbeta and 13 Jbeta primers. The table came from immunoSEQ multiplex PCR; TCRdb's copy has only in-frame clones and leaves some out. This table holds about 110,000 clones, under 85% found once. This clone was observed once. The target antigen is unknown. V gene TRBV5-1 combines with J gene TRBJ2-1; tentatively, D is TRBD1 (6 bases). The clonotype was recovered from a woman in her 50s in good health and CMV-seropositive. The source material was PBMCs. For the CDR3, the DNA is TGCGCCAGCGGCCACAGGGAGTCTGTTAATGAGCAGTTCTTC. It encodes CASGHRESVNEQFF.